These 14 T cell receptor beta chains were all obtained from the same sample, sequenced in a study of blood T cell repertoires in COVID-19. Assay used: immunoSEQ multiplex PCR; TCRdb lists only in-frame clones, some missing. The sample lists roughly 89,000 clones; roughly 78% were seen once. The sequencing sample was made of peripheral blood. Receptor source: a woman aged 70 to 79 with acute or convalescent COVID-19.

The chain uses TRBV6-1 and TRBJ1-2; the match to TRBD1 covers 10 bases. This CDR3 contains 14 residues. Germline CDR1 and CDR2: MNHNS and SASEGT. V was clipped by 1 base and J by 4 bases; unmatched bases: 0. CDR3 residues: CASSEGDRGYGYTF. The CDR3 nucleotides are TGTGCCAGCAGTGAAGGGGACAGGGGCTATGGCTACACCTTC.

The chain has TRBV5-1 and TRBJ1-5; D is perhaps TRBD1 (5 bases). V was cut by 4 bases and J by 10 bases, with 15 bases left in between. CDR3 length: 13 amino acids. The germline CDR1 and CDR2 sequences are SGHRS and YFSETQ. This CDR3 is CASSQQVGYPQHF. CDR3 in DNA: TGCGCCAGCAGCCAACAGGTTGGATATCCCCAGCATTTT.

V gene TRBV9 combines with J gene TRBJ2-3, with D perhaps matching TRBD2 (6 bases). This CDR3 region has 16 residues. Trimming pared 0 bases from V and 3 bases from J, leaving 14 bases between. Germline CDR1 and CDR2: SGDLS and YYNGEE. The CDR3 here is CASSVGAGSGTDTQYF. The CDR3 coding sequence is TGTGCCAGCAGCGTAGGGGCGGGATCGGGAACAGATACGCAGTATTTT.

V gene TRBV4-1 combines with J gene TRBJ1-2; 10 bases are a match to TRBD1. The CDR3 spans 16 residues. Germline-derived CDR1 and CDR2 are MGHRA and YSYEKL. The V segment lost 4 bases and the J segment 1 base; nucleotides outside the gene matches: 6. CDR3 sequence (DNA): TGCGCCAGCAGCCTTGACAGGGACAGGGGTAACTATGGCTACACCTTC. Its protein product is CASSLDRDRGNYGYTF.

This clone was counted a few times. V usage is TRBV27 and J usage is TRBJ1-6, with D possibly TRBD1 on 5 matching bases. Germline CDR1 MNHEY, CDR2 SMNVEV (reference sequence). With 0 bases removed from V and 7 bases from J, the gap between germline ends came to 10 bases. This CDR3 is built from 15 residues. The CDR3 here is CASSLSRGENSPLHF. DNA of the CDR3: TGTGCCAGCAGTTTATCAAGGGGTGAGAATTCACCCCTCCACTTT.

This clone was recorded a few times. The V call is TRBV7-6, the J call TRBJ2-7, with D unresolved. Germline CDR1 SGHVS, CDR2 FNYEAQ. V was shortened by 1 base and J by 4 bases, with 11 bases between the two germline ends. The CDR3 covers 14 residues. The CDR3 DNA reads TGTGCCAGCAGCTTAGGCACAGTCGGTTACGAGCAGTACTTC. Translating it yields CASSLGTVGYEQYF.

V is TRBV4-2 and J is TRBJ2-3, with 15 bases identical to TRBD2. The CDR3 extends over 15 amino acids. Germline V lookup: CDR1 LGHNA, CDR2 YNFKEQ. The V segment lost 6 bases and the J segment 3 bases; nucleotides outside the gene matches: 1. CDR3 residues: CASSGTSGGTDTQYF. DNA for the CDR3: TGTGCCAGCAGTGGGACTAGCGGGGGGACAGATACGCAGTATTTT.

The chain uses TRBV5-6 and TRBJ2-1; maybe TRBD2 (6 bases). CDR1 is SGHDT and CDR2 is YYEEEE in the germline V gene. The CDR3 totals 15 residues. V was pared by 4 bases and J by 4 bases, with 15 bases between. This CDR3 is CASSDERVTYNEQFF. As DNA, the CDR3 is TGTGCCAGCAGCGACGAGCGGGTTACGTACAATGAGCAGTTCTTC.

V is TRBV7-7 and J is TRBJ2-6; D might be TRBD2 (5 bases). The ends were cut back, 6 bases at V and 2 bases at J, with 14 bases in the middle. The germline gives CDR1 SSHAT, CDR2 FNYEAQ (reference sequence). The CDR3 consists of 16 residues. CDR3 sequence reads: CASRLDFGPGANVLTF. CDR3 nucleotide sequence: TGTGCCAGCAGGTTGGACTTTGGGCCTGGGGCCAACGTCCTGACTTTC.

The chain couples TRBV5-1 to TRBJ2-7; TRBD1 agrees at 7 bases. The CDR3 runs to 15 residues. Per germline, CDR1 SGHRS and CDR2 YFSETQ. V dropped 6 bases and J dropped 2; count of bases not matched to a gene: 11. CDR3 DNA sequence: TGCGCCAGCACCCGATCGACAGGGAACGCCTACGAGCAGTACTTC. Translating it yields CASTRSTGNAYEQYF.

The gene calls are TRBV7-2 and TRBJ2-2, with D possibly TRBD2 on 7 matching bases. V lost 2 bases, J lost 4 bases, and 11 bases lay in between. The CDR3 is made up of 15 amino acids. Germline assignment: CDR1 SGHTA and CDR2 FQGNSA. The CDR3, as DNA: TGTGCCAGCAGCTTACGTGGGGGGGCCACCGGGGAGCTGTTTTTT. This translates into CASSLRGGATGELFF.

V is TRBV7-8 and J is TRBJ1-4; the D is unclear. Trimming removed 5 bases at V and 4 bases at J, with 14 bases between. This CDR3 comprises 15 residues. Germline V gene data show CDR1 as SGHVS and CDR2 as FQNEAQ. The CDR3 region has the DNA TGTGCCAGCAGCGAGACCGGGGTATTTAATGAAAAACTGTTTTTT. Protein product: CASSETGVFNEKLFF.

The chain links TRBV28 to TRBJ1-4; TRBD1 aligns across 7 bases. V dropped 4 bases and J dropped 7; count of bases not matched to a gene: 9. This CDR3 is built from 15 residues. Germline values: CDR1 MDHEN, CDR2 SYDVKM. The DNA of the CDR3 is TGTGCCAGCAGTTCCCAGACAGGGACGCTTGAAAAACTGTTTTTT. It translates to CASSSQTGTLEKLFF.

This clone was detected a few times. The chain combines TRBV5-4 with TRBJ2-3, with D tentatively TRBD2 (6 bases). V lost 0 bases and J 4 bases, leaving 12 bases between the germline ends. Germline V CDR1 and CDR2: SGHNT, YYREEE (reference sequence). The CDR3 extends over 15 amino acids. CDR3 in DNA: TGTGCCAGCAGCTTGGACGGGAGTGTCTCAGATACGCAGTATTTT. It yields the protein CASSLDGSVSDTQYF.